This record covers a single T cell receptor beta chain. The antigen is undetermined. This entry is derived from a study of cytomegalovirus exposure and HLA in healthy donors. Study summary: Out of 398 genotyped donors, about 80% belonged to the Caucasian-associated ancestry cluster.

Study-level points and caveats: 87-base-pair reads could not separate some V segments, including TRBV6-2 and TRBV6-3. As a later analysis revealed, most CMV-associated TCR beta chains appeared HLA-restricted.

The ends were cut back, 2 bases at V and 4 bases at J, with 14 bases in the middle. The length of the CDR3 is 15 residues. CDR1 and CDR2 (germline): MNHNS, SASEGT. 13 Jbeta primers and 60 Vbeta primers were used for the PCR. Sequenced by immunoSEQ multiplex PCR; TCRdb stores in-frame clones only, minus some. Of about 200,000 clones in the sample, more than 65% are singletons; the top ten hold 1.7%. The V call is TRBV6-1, the J call TRBJ1-1; D call uncertain. Sequencing was performed on PBMCs. The origin of this receptor is a man aged 45 to 65 in good health and CMV-seronegative. CDR3 residues: CASSESLLHRTEAFF. CDR3 nucleotide sequence: TGTGCCAGCAGTGAAAGCCTCCTTCATCGCACTGAAGCTTTCTTT.